This TCR beta chain appears in the sequencing data of a study of PD-1 blockade in classical Hodgkin lymphoma. Overall study findings and caveats: Only CD4+ TCR diversity, not CD8+, had risen significantly by C4D1. Patients with a complete response exhibited baseline diversity comparable to newly diagnosed patients.

To note about this clone: The antigen is undetermined.

This table comes from immunoSEQ multiplex PCR, and its TCRdb copy is limited to in-frame clones, with some not included. The data contain over 60,000 clones, about 89% of them seen just once; the ten biggest clones take up 10%. Time point: cycle 4 day 1 (C4D1), after 6 weeks of nivolumab. All patients relapsed after autologous stem cell transplantation, and brentuximab vedotin exposure varied. V was pared by 6 bases and J by 9 bases, with 8 bases of the junction left unmatched. The CDR3 is 12 residues long. Germline-derived CDR1 and CDR2 are SQVTM and ANQGSEA. The sample in question was peripheral blood mononuclear cells (PBMCs), obtained before the fourth cycle of nivolumab. The clonotype originates from a human donor with classical Hodgkin lymphoma. This chain connects TRBV29-1 to TRBJ2-1; TRBD1 matches at 7 bases. This CDR3 reads CSVRTGDTEQFF. The DNA for the CDR3 is TGCAGCGTCCGCACAGGGGATACTGAGCAGTTCTTC.